The rows below give T cell receptor beta chains drawn from one sample of a study of OX40 agonist ivuxolimab in advanced cancers. TCRdb's copy holds only in-frame clones and misses some; the assay was immunoSEQ multiplex PCR. The top ten clones hold around 1.8% of a sample with 30,000 to 45,000 clones, less than 85% of them seen once. The sequenced sample was CD4+ or CD8+ T cells sorted from blood, obtained in a trial of the OX40 agonist ivuxolimab. Receptor source: an adult with an advanced solid tumor such as melanoma, head and neck, liver or kidney cancer. Both conserved end residues are part of each CDR3. The order of the fields is CDR3 DNA, CDR3 protein, J gene, D gene, V gene, clone size. The D gene is left open where the match is weak. Not every row has a clone size; where given, it reads once, few, many or a size class.

DNA: TGTGCCAGCAGCCCCCGAGGGGAGGGGATGAACAATGAGCAGTTCTTC
CDR3: CASSPRGEGMNNEQFF
J: TRBJ2-1
D: TRBD2
V: TRBV9
size: once

DNA: TGTGCCAGCAGTCAAGGCAACCAAGAGACCCAGTACTTC
CDR3: CASSQGNQETQYF
J: TRBJ2-5
D: -
V: TRBV7-2
size: once

DNA: TGTGCCAGCAGCATTAGAGGGACAGGGTACGGGGAGCTGTTTTTT
CDR3: CASSIRGTGYGELFF
J: TRBJ2-2
D: TRBD1
V: TRBV11-2
size: -

DNA: TGTGCCAGCAGCCCGTCGGGGGGATATGGCTACACCTTC
CDR3: CASSPSGGYGYTF
J: TRBJ1-2
D: -
V: TRBV14
size: -

DNA: TGTGCCAGCACCTTGGGATTGGGGCTCTACAATGAGCAGTTCTTC
CDR3: CASTLGLGLYNEQFF
J: TRBJ2-1
D: -
V: TRBV5-4
size: -

DNA: TGTGCCAGCAGCCAAACCCTGGCGCAAGGGACTGAAGCTTTCTTT
CDR3: CASSQTLAQGTEAFF
J: TRBJ1-1
D: -
V: TRBV7-2
size: -

DNA: TGTGCCAGCAGCCAAGGGATGACCGCGTACAATGAGCAGTTCTTC
CDR3: CASSQGMTAYNEQFF
J: TRBJ2-1
D: -
V: TRBV7-9
size: -

DNA: TGCAGCGTTGAGAACCCTATGACAGGGGGCGGCTCATCTGGGGCCAACGTCCTGACTTTC
CDR3: CSVENPMTGGGSSGANVLTF
J: TRBJ2-6
D: TRBD1
V: TRBV29-1
size: -

DNA: TGCAGTGCTGAACATTACTATGGCTACACCTTC
CDR3: CSAEHYYGYTF
J: TRBJ1-2
D: -
V: TRBV20-1
size: -

DNA: TGTGCCAGCATATGGGGGGCTACGAACACTGAAGCTTTCTTT
CDR3: CASIWGATNTEAFF
J: TRBJ1-1
D: -
V: TRBV28
size: -

DNA: TGTGCCAGCAGCTTGACAGGGTTCGAGCAGTACTTC
CDR3: CASSLTGFEQYF
J: TRBJ2-7
D: -
V: TRBV5-6
size: -

DNA: TGTGCCAGCAGCGGAGGACAGCGAGACTACTATGGCTACACCTTC
CDR3: CASSGGQRDYYGYTF
J: TRBJ1-2
D: -
V: TRBV7-2
size: -

DNA: TGTGCCAGCAGCTTAGCCCCCAGCCTCGGATATACGCAGTATTTT
CDR3: CASSLAPSLGYTQYF
J: TRBJ2-3
D: -
V: TRBV11-2
size: few

DNA: TGTGCCAGCAGACCTGGGGGTAGCGGGAAAGAGACCCAGTACTTC
CDR3: CASRPGGSGKETQYF
J: TRBJ2-5
D: TRBD2
V: TRBV2
size: -

DNA: TGTGCCAGCAGCTCCACGGGGGCCGGGCAAGAGACCCAGTACTTC
CDR3: CASSSTGAGQETQYF
J: TRBJ2-5
D: -
V: TRBV27
size: -

DNA: TGTGCCAGCAGCTACCGGGACAACCGAAATGAGCAGTTCTTC
CDR3: CASSYRDNRNEQFF
J: TRBJ2-1
D: -
V: TRBV9
size: -

DNA: TGTGCCAGTAGTATAGCCTTGGGGGCGAGCAATCAGCCCCAGCATTTT
CDR3: CASSIALGASNQPQHF
J: TRBJ1-5
D: -
V: TRBV19
size: -

DNA: TGTGCCAGCAGCCTTGGGACGGAACGATCTTATGGCTACACCTTC
CDR3: CASSLGTERSYGYTF
J: TRBJ1-2
D: -
V: TRBV7-9
size: -

DNA: TGTGCCAGCAGTTTAGGGGGGATCTGGGGCAGGGACACCGGGGAGCTGTTTTTT
CDR3: CASSLGGIWGRDTGELFF
J: TRBJ2-2
D: -
V: TRBV27
size: -

DNA: TGTGCCAGTAGTATAGAAGCGGGGGTATCCACCGGGGAGCTGTTTTTT
CDR3: CASSIEAGVSTGELFF
J: TRBJ2-2
D: TRBD2
V: TRBV19
size: -

DNA: TGTGCCAGCAGCAAGGGGTTGGGGAACACTGAAGCTTTCTTT
CDR3: CASSKGLGNTEAFF
J: TRBJ1-1
D: -
V: TRBV6-5
size: -

DNA: TGTGCCAGCACCCAAGCCCGGGGGCAGAATCAGCCCCAGCATTTT
CDR3: CASTQARGQNQPQHF
J: TRBJ1-5
D: -
V: TRBV6-1
size: -

DNA: TGTGCCAGCAGCTTGGAGAGCTCCTACGAGCAGTACTTC
CDR3: CASSLESSYEQYF
J: TRBJ2-7
D: -
V: TRBV5-6
size: -

DNA: TGTGCCAGCTCACCTGACAGGGATGCGACCCAGTACTTC
CDR3: CASSPDRDATQYF
J: TRBJ2-5
D: TRBD1
V: TRBV18
size: once

DNA: TGCGCCAGCAGCCCCGGGGCACTTAGGAATCAGCCCCAGCATTTT
CDR3: CASSPGALRNQPQHF
J: TRBJ1-5
D: -
V: TRBV10-2
size: -

DNA: TGTGCCAGCAGCTTACACTACGAGCAGTACTTC
CDR3: CASSLHYEQYF
J: TRBJ2-7
D: -
V: TRBV7-8
size: -

DNA: TGCAGCGTTGGTCTACCAGCGCGCCGCTACGAGCAGTACTTC
CDR3: CSVGLPARRYEQYF
J: TRBJ2-7
D: -
V: TRBV29-1
size: -

DNA: TGTGCCAGCAGCCTTGGCCCGGGTTTCGAGCAGTACTTC
CDR3: CASSLGPGFEQYF
J: TRBJ2-7
D: -
V: TRBV6-6
size: few

DNA: TGTGCCATCAGACCGGGACAGGGCTCGGCTTTCTTT
CDR3: CAIRPGQGSAFF
J: TRBJ1-1
D: TRBD1
V: TRBV10-3
size: -

DNA: TGTGCCAGCAGCTTAAGGGGTGGGATTATCACAGATACGCAGTATTTT
CDR3: CASSLRGGIITDTQYF
J: TRBJ2-3
D: -
V: TRBV7-2
size: -

DNA: TGTGCCAGCAGAAGAGATGGGGGCACTGAAGCTTTCTTT
CDR3: CASRRDGGTEAFF
J: TRBJ1-1
D: -
V: TRBV27
size: -

DNA: TGTGCCAGCAGCCTAACCCGGAGGAAATATGGCTACACCTTC
CDR3: CASSLTRRKYGYTF
J: TRBJ1-2
D: -
V: TRBV11-3
size: -

DNA: TGTGCCAGCACCTCGGACAGCGGGAGTTATTATGGCTACACCTTC
CDR3: CASTSDSGSYYGYTF
J: TRBJ1-2
D: -
V: TRBV2
size: -

DNA: TGTGCCAGCAGTTACGGGGCAAGCTCCTACAATGAGCAGTTCTTC
CDR3: CASSYGASSYNEQFF
J: TRBJ2-1
D: -
V: TRBV6-5
size: -

DNA: TGTGCCAGTAGTTCCCTGGACGGATTCTATGGCTACACCTTC
CDR3: CASSSLDGFYGYTF
J: TRBJ1-2
D: -
V: TRBV19
size: -

DNA: TGTGCCAGCAGCTTGAGTCAGGTTGCTTCCTACGAGCAGTACTTC
CDR3: CASSLSQVASYEQYF
J: TRBJ2-7
D: -
V: TRBV5-5
size: -

DNA: TGTGCCAGCAACCCGTTACAGAGGAACTATGGCTACACCTTC
CDR3: CASNPLQRNYGYTF
J: TRBJ1-2
D: -
V: TRBV6-5
size: once

DNA: TGTGCCAGTAGTATGGACAGGGCCCGGGGTGAGCAGTTCTTC
CDR3: CASSMDRARGEQFF
J: TRBJ2-1
D: TRBD1
V: TRBV19
size: -

DNA: TGTGCCAGCAGTGACATCAGGGCGTTTCCTCAGTACTTC
CDR3: CASSDIRAFPQYF
J: TRBJ2-4
D: -
V: TRBV2
size: -

DNA: TGTGCCAGCAGGTCCCCAGGGGAAAACTATGGCTACACCTTC
CDR3: CASRSPGENYGYTF
J: TRBJ1-2
D: -
V: TRBV6-5
size: -

DNA: TGCGCCAGCAACTTGGGACAGGGGTTGGACAATTCACCCCTCCACTTT
CDR3: CASNLGQGLDNSPLHF
J: TRBJ1-6
D: TRBD1
V: TRBV4-1
size: -

DNA: TGTGCCAGCAGTTACTCTGGGCAGAGCAATCAGCCCCAGCATTTT
CDR3: CASSYSGQSNQPQHF
J: TRBJ1-5
D: -
V: TRBV6-5
size: -

DNA: TGTGCCAGCAGTGAACTCGCAGCGGACATTCAGTACTTC
CDR3: CASSELAADIQYF
J: TRBJ2-4
D: -
V: TRBV2
size: -

DNA: TGTGCCAGCAGCTCGGGGGGTGGGCTGTCAGAGACCCAGTACTTC
CDR3: CASSSGGGLSETQYF
J: TRBJ2-5
D: TRBD2
V: TRBV5-4
size: -

DNA: TGTGCCAGTAGTATTGTAGAGTACAATCAGCCCCAGCATTTT
CDR3: CASSIVEYNQPQHF
J: TRBJ1-5
D: -
V: TRBV19
size: few

DNA: TGTGCCACAAGCCTACAGGAGAGCTCTGGAAACACCATATATTTT
CDR3: CATSLQESSGNTIYF
J: TRBJ1-3
D: -
V: TRBV15
size: few